Reported below is one T cell receptor beta chain. The antigen is undetermined. These data belong to a study of T cell clones after liver transplantation. The study's findings and limits: Rather than being deleted, graft donor-reactive T cells may have moved into the graft.

Germline V CDR1 and CDR2: SNHLY, FYNNEI. The CDR3 length is 14 residues. The V gene end was trimmed by 5 bases and the J gene end by 4 bases; junction bases not matched to a gene: 3. TCRdb's table, derived via immunoSEQ multiplex PCR, lists solely in-frame clones and lacks some. Altogether 35,000 to 45,000 clones are present, 85% to 90% being singletons, with the ten largest covering 2% to 2.5%. This chain joins TRBV2 and TRBJ2-5; 11 nucleotides match TRBD2. The receptor comes from a human patient who received a liver transplant. The graft donor may have given rise to some T cells. This material consisted of CD4+ T cells from blood, taken 24 months after liver transplant. The chain's CDR3 is CASSTSGRGETQYF. The CDR3 DNA sequence: TGTGCCAGCAGTACTAGCGGGAGAGGAGAGACCCAGTACTTC. Using reference TRBV2 and TRBJ2-5 for the parts outside the CDR3, the full variable domain is EPEVTQTPSHQVTQMGQEVILRCVPISNHLYFYWYRQILGQKVEFLVSFYNNEISEKSEIFDDQFSVERPDGSNFTLKIRSTKLEDSAMYFCASSTSGRGETQYFGPGTRLLVL.